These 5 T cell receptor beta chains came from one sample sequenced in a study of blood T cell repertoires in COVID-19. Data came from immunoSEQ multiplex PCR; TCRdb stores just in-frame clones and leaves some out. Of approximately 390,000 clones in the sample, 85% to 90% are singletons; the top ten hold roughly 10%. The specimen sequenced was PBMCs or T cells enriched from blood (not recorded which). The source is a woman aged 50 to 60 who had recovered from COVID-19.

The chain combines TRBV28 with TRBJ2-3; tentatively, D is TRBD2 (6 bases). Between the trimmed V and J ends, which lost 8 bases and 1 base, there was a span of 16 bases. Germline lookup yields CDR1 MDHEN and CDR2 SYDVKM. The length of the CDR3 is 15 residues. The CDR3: CASYDIGGGTDTQYF. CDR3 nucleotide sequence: TGTGCCAGCTACGATATCGGCGGGGGCACAGATACGCAGTATTTT.

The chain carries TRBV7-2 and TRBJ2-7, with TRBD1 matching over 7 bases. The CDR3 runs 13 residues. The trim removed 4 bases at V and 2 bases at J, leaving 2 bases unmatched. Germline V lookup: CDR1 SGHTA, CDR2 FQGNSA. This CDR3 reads CASSYTGAYEQYF. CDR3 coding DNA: TGTGCCAGCAGCTATACAGGGGCCTACGAGCAGTACTTC.

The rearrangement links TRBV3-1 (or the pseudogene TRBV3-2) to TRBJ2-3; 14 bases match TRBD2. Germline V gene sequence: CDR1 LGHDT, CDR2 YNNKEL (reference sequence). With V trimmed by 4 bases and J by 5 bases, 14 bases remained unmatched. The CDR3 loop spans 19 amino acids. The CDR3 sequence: CASSPGRRLAGGPIDTQYF. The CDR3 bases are TGTGCCAGCAGCCCAGGAAGGAGACTAGCGGGGGGGCCCATAGATACGCAGTATTTT.

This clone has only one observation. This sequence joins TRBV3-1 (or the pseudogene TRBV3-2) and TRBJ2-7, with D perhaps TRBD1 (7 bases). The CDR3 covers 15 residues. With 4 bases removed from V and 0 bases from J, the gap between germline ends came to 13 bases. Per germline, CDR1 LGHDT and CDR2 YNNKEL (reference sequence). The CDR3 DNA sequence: TGTGCCAGCAGCCCATCAGGGGGGAGCTCCTACGAGCAGTACTTC. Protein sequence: CASSPSGGSSYEQYF.

The chain's CDR3 is CASSEPGPDSYGYTF. The DNA of the CDR3 is TGTGCCAGCAGTGAACCGGGTCCAGATTCGTATGGCTACACCTTC. This rearrangement joins TRBV6-1 to TRBJ1-2; no clear D gene. Per germline, CDR1 MNHNS and CDR2 SASEGT. Trimming cost V 2 bases and J 5 bases, with 15 bases left between them. This CDR3 has 15 amino acids.